These 14 T cell receptor beta chains were all obtained from the same sample, sequenced in a study of T cell responses to AZD1222 COVID-19 vaccine. The data were produced by immunoSEQ multiplex PCR, yet TCRdb's version contains in-frame clones alone and is incomplete. This table has about 260,000 clones, approximately 95% appearing once. The sequenced sample was peripheral blood, obtained on day 0 of AZD1222 vaccination. Every receptor here comes from an adult in good health.

The chain combines TRBV4-2 with TRBJ1-1; a possible D gene is TRBD1 (6 bases). CDR3 length equals 16 residues. Trimming cost V 3 bases and J 4 bases, with 18 bases left between them. Germline V gene data show CDR1 as LGHNA and CDR2 as YNFKEQ. As DNA, the CDR3 is TGTGCCAGCAGCCACTCTCTCGTCAGGGGAGGCACTGAAGCTTTCTTT. Translation: CASSHSLVRGGTEAFF.

The rearrangement uses TRBV27 and TRBJ2-7; the match to TRBD1 covers 9 bases. Looked up from germline, CDR1 is MNHEY and CDR2 is SMNVEV (reference sequence). The V gene end was trimmed by 2 bases and the J gene end by 6 bases; junction bases not matched to a gene: 11. This CDR3 comprises 16 residues. The CDR3 DNA reads as TGTGCCAGCAGTTTAATACCGGGAACAGGGGGCCCCGAGCAGTACTTC. It specifies CASSLIPGTGGPEQYF.

In this sample, this clone turned up a few times. The chain is built from TRBV4-1 and TRBJ2-7, with D possibly matching TRBD1 (6 bases). CDR1 and CDR2 from the germline V gene are MGHRA and YSYEKL. The CDR3 totals 13 residues. Trimming removed 0 bases at V and 3 bases at J, with 6 bases between. The CDR3 DNA sequence: TGCGCCAGCAGCCAAGACAGGGGCTACGAGCAGTACTTC. It codes for CASSQDRGYEQYF.

Here the CDR3 reads CARRPLQGNSGNTIYF. The CDR3 DNA is TGTGCCAGGAGGCCCTTACAGGGCAACTCTGGAAACACCATATATTTT. The V gene is TRBV19, the J gene TRBJ1-3; D possibly corresponds to TRBD1 (6 bases). The CDR3 sequence is 16 residues long. The ends were cut back, 9 bases at V and 0 bases at J, with 18 bases in the middle. Germline CDR1 LNHDA, CDR2 SQIVND (reference sequence).

The V gene is TRBV15, the J gene TRBJ1-6, with D tentatively TRBD1 (6 bases). CDR1 is LNHNV and CDR2 is YYDKDF in the germline V gene (reference sequence). V was cut by 0 bases and J by 12 bases, with 12 bases left in between. This CDR3 is 14 amino acids long. In nucleotides, the CDR3 is TGTGCCACCAGCAGAGACGCTCAGGGGTTACCCCTCCACTTT. Translation: CATSRDAQGLPLHF.

The chain joins TRBV2 to TRBJ2-6; perhaps TRBD1 as D (6 bases). The length of the CDR3 is 16 residues. V was trimmed by 5 bases and J by 0 bases, leaving 11 bases between them. The germline gives CDR1 SNHLY, CDR2 FYNNEI. The CDR3 is CASSSGQFSGANVLTF. Written as DNA, the CDR3 is TGTGCCAGCAGTTCGGGACAATTCTCTGGGGCCAACGTCCTGACTTTC. Based on the CDR3 plus reference TRBV2 and TRBJ2-6, the full variable domain is EPEVTQTPSHQVTQMGQEVILRCVPISNHLYFYWYRQILGQKVEFLVSFYNNEISEKSEIFDDQFSVERPDGSNFTLKIRSTKLEDSAMYFCASSSGQFSGANVLTFGAGSRLTVL.

This chain uses TRBV18 with TRBJ1-2; TRBD1 might be the D (5 bases). The V and J ends lost 1 base and 5 bases respectively, with 17 bases between them. The CDR3 is 16 amino acids. Germline V CDR1 and CDR2: KGHSH, LQKENI. CDR3 amino acids: CASSPRGGASVYGYTF. CDR3 sequence (DNA): TGTGCCAGCTCACCACGGGGCGGGGCGTCGGTTTATGGCTACACCTTC.

This clone is a singleton in its sample. The rearrangement uses TRBV2 and TRBJ2-6; TRBD2 is a possible D gene (6 bases). Germline V gene data show CDR1 as SNHLY and CDR2 as FYNNEI. V dropped 7 bases and J dropped 3 bases, with 22 bases sitting between them. This CDR3 spans 18 amino acids. Written as DNA, the CDR3 is TGTGCCAGCACAGTCCTCCGTAGGGAGGATTTTGGGGCCAACGTCCTGACTTTC. It translates to CASTVLRREDFGANVLTF.

V and J are TRBV5-4 and TRBJ2-7; TRBD2 matches 7 bases. V dropped 4 bases and J dropped 3; count of bases not matched to a gene: 7. The length of the CDR3 is 14 residues. Germline V lookup: CDR1 SGHNT, CDR2 YYREEE (reference sequence). The CDR3 DNA reads as TGTGCCAGCAGCCTGGGGAGGGTAAACTACGAGCAGTACTTC. Translation gives CASSLGRVNYEQYF.

The rearrangement joins TRBV9 to TRBJ1-1; D remains ambiguous. V dropped 6 bases and J dropped 1 base, with 16 bases sitting between them. Germline-derived CDR1 and CDR2 are SGDLS and YYNGEE. The CDR3 runs to 15 residues. The CDR3 region is CASTSSAGKNTEAFF. CDR3 bases: TGTGCCAGCACCTCATCGGCGGGTAAGAACACTGAAGCTTTCTTT.

V is TRBV7-2 and J is TRBJ2-2; D may be TRBD2 (5 bases). There are 15 residues in the CDR3. Germline-derived CDR1 and CDR2 are SGHTA and FQGNSA. V shed 1 base and J shed 9 bases, with 15 bases lying between them. In nucleotides, the CDR3 is TGTGCCAGCAGCTTAGAGTCGGACTCACTCCGGGAGCTGTTTTTT. It codes for CASSLESDSLRELFF.

The rearrangement joins TRBV14 to TRBJ1-5; D gene uncertain. Germline assignment: CDR1 SGHDN and CDR2 FVKESK. The ends were cut back, 0 bases at V and 6 bases at J, with 6 bases in the middle. CDR3 length: 13 residues. The CDR3 DNA follows: TGTGCCAGCAGCCAAGAGGCGGGTCAGCCCCAGCATTTT. Its protein product is CASSQEAGQPQHF. The full variable domain, rest sourced from reference TRBV14 and TRBJ1-5, is EAGVTQFPSHSVIEKGQTVTLRCDPISGHDNLYWYRRVMGKEIKFLLHFVKESKQDESGMPNNRFLAERTGGTYSTLKVQPAELEDSGVYFCASSQEAGQPQHFGDGTRLSIL.

The chain combines TRBV7-2 with TRBJ1-3, with D uncertain. Trimming pared 4 bases from V and 7 bases from J, leaving 11 bases between. The CDR3 is made up of 13 amino acids. Germline assignment: CDR1 SGHTA and CDR2 FQGNSA. The CDR3: CASSSDPRNTIYF. In DNA, the CDR3 is TGTGCCAGCAGCTCGGACCCCCGGAACACCATATATTTT.

The J gene is TRBJ2-2, the V gene TRBV27; D unclear. V gave up 10 bases and J gave up 7 bases, with 10 bases separating them. The CDR3 is 11 residues long. Per germline, CDR1 MNHEY and CDR2 SMNVEV (reference sequence). The CDR3 DNA reads TGTGCCACCCCAAGAGGCGGGGAGCTGTTTTTT. This codes for CATPRGGELFF.